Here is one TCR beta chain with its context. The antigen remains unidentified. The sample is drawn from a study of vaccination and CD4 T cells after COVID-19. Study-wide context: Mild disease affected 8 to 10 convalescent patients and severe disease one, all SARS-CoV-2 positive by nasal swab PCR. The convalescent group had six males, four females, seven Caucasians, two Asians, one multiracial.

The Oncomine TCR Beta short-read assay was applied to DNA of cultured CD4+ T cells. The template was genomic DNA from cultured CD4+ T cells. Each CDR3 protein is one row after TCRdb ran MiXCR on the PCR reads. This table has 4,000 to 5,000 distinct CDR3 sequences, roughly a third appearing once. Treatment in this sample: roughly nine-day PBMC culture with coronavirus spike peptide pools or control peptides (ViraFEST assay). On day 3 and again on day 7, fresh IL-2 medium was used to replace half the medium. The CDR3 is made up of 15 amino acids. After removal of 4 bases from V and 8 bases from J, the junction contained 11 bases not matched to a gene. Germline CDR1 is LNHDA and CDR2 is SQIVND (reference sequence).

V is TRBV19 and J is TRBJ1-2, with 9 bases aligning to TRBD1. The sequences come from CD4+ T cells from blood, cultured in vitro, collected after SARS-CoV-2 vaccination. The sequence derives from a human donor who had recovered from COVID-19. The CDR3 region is CASSTPGQGFAGYTF. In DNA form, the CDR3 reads TGTGCCAGTAGTACCCCCGGACAGGGGTTCGCAGGCTACACCTTC.